Following are 16 T cell receptor beta chains from one sample sequenced in a study of neurological immune-mediated disorders. TCRdb itself ran the 5' RACE reads through MiXCR, one entry per CDR3 protein. This table holds around 17,000 distinct CDR3 sequences, roughly 21% found once. Input material: PBMCs. These TCRs come from a middle-aged man in good health.

This clonotype was detected many times. A much larger clone sits a single nucleotide away, making a read error possible. The CDR3 sequence is CVSRNRGLAEAFF. The DNA for the CDR3 is TGTGTCAGCAGAAACAGGGGGCTGGCTGAAGCTTTCTTT. The rearrangement joins TRBV2 to TRBJ1-1, with TRBD1 matching over 9 bases. Germline V gene sequence: CDR1 SNHLY, CDR2 FYNNEI. The CDR3 consists of 13 residues.

The chain employs TRBV7-2 and TRBJ1-2, with a weak D call TRBD1 (6 bases). Deletions cut 0 bases from V and 2 bases from J, with 13 bases between. From germline, CDR1 is SGHTA and CDR2 FQGNSA. The CDR3 covers 16 residues. The CDR3 DNA sequence: TGTGCCAGCAGCTTAGCGATTACGGACAGCAACTATGGCTACACCTTC. Protein: CASSLAITDSNYGYTF.

The CDR3 reads CAIRGTGSSPLHF. The DNA of the CDR3 is TGTGCCATCCGTGGGACAGGGAGTTCACCCCTCCACTTT. This sequence joins TRBV10-3 and TRBJ1-6; 9 nucleotides match TRBD1. CDR3 length: 13 amino acids. CDR1 ENHRY and CDR2 SYGVKD come from the germline V gene. With 8 bases clipped from V and 9 bases from J, the junction kept 5 bases outside the gene matches.

This clonotype was recorded at least ten times. The chain has TRBV7-9 and TRBJ2-1; 15 bases map to TRBD2. In germline, CDR1 is SEHNR, CDR2 FQNEAQ (reference sequence). This CDR3 has 16 residues. The trim removed 5 bases at V and 8 bases at J, leaving 7 bases unmatched. CDR3 coding DNA: TGTGCCAGCAGCATCGGGACTAGCGGGAGGAGGGATGAGCAGTTCTTC. Translated: CASSIGTSGRRDEQFF.

This clonotype has ten or more counts. The chain employs TRBV13 and TRBJ2-7; 9 bases match TRBD2. The V gene's germline CDR1 is PRHDT and CDR2 FYEKMQ (reference sequence). J gave up 1 base and V 5 bases, and 9 bases lay outside the gene matches. This CDR3 is 16 amino acids long. The CDR3 region has the DNA TGTGCCAGCAGCCCCTCGTTGCGGGAGGGATCCTACGAGCAGTACTTC. This translates into CASSPSLREGSYEQYF.

The table lists this clonotype with many counts. V and J are TRBV29-1 and TRBJ2-2, with no clear D. Between the trimmed V and J ends, which lost 7 bases and 0 bases, there was a span of 6 bases. CDR1 is SQVTM and CDR2 is ANQGSEA in the germline V gene. The CDR3 is 12 residues long. The CDR3 here is CSAVANTGELFF. The CDR3, as DNA: TGCAGCGCCGTCGCGAACACCGGGGAGCTGTTTTTT.

This clonotype was counted ten times or more. The chain joins TRBV6-2 or TRBV6-3 to TRBJ2-5; D is undetermined. Germline CDR1 is MNHEY and CDR2 is SVGEGT. There are 13 residues in the CDR3. The V gene lost 8 bases and the J gene lost 7 bases, with 17 bases spanning the gap. Here the CDR3 reads CASGPGLQATQYF. CDR3 DNA: TGTGCCAGCGGCCCTGGTCTCCAGGCGACCCAGTACTTC.

V and J are TRBV28 and TRBJ2-1; 11 bases line up with TRBD1. The CDR3 extends over 14 amino acids. Per the germline V gene, CDR1 is MDHEN and CDR2 is SYDVKM. With 5 bases clipped from V and 8 bases from J, the junction kept 5 bases outside the gene matches. The DNA for the CDR3 is TGTGCCAGCAGTGCCTGGACAGGGGGCGATGAGCAGTTCTTC. It is translated as CASSAWTGGDEQFF.

The V and J genes are TRBV10-3 and TRBJ1-3, with 10 positions matching TRBD1. The J segment lost 0 bases and the V segment lost 5 bases, leaving 1 base of the junction unmatched. The CDR3 contains 15 residues. CDR1 ENHRY and CDR2 SYGVKD come from the germline V gene. The CDR3: CAISRDRGSGNTIYF. The CDR3 bases are TGTGCCATCAGTCGGGACAGGGGCTCTGGAAACACCATATATTTT.

The J gene is TRBJ2-1, the V gene TRBV12-3 or TRBV12-4; possibly TRBD1 for D (6 bases). Trimming removed 3 bases from V and 0 bases from J, with 15 bases in between. The CDR3 is 17 amino acids. CDR3 DNA: TGTGCCAGCAGTTTCCGCGGAAGGGGGTCCTCCTACAATGAGCAGTTCTTC. Translating gives CASSFRGRGSSYNEQFF.

This clonotype was recorded at least ten times. The J gene is TRBJ1-5, the V gene TRBV7-9, with D perhaps TRBD1 (5 bases). Deletions cut 5 bases from V and 5 bases from J, with 13 bases between. Per germline, CDR1 SEHNR and CDR2 FQNEAQ (reference sequence). This CDR3 has 14 amino acids. CDR3 sequence: CASSRGHTDQPQHF. In nucleotides, the CDR3 is TGTGCCAGCAGCCGCGGACACACGGATCAGCCCCAGCATTTT. The full variable domain, rest sourced from reference TRBV7-9 and TRBJ1-5, is DTGVSQNPRHKITKRGQNVTFRCDPISEHNRLYWYRQTLGQGPEFLTYFQNEAQLEKSRLLSDRFSAERPKGSFSTLEIQRTEQGDSAMYLCASSRGHTDQPQHFGDGTRLSIL.

This clonotype was observed at least ten times. The chain has TRBV24-1 and TRBJ2-1; tentatively, D is TRBD2 (5 bases). From germline, CDR1 is KGHDR and CDR2 SFDVKD. The CDR3 runs to 14 residues. Between the trimmed V and J ends, which lost 4 bases and 3 bases, there was a span of 9 bases. The DNA of the CDR3 is TGTGCCACCAGTGACTTCGAGGGCTACAATGAGCAGTTCTTC. Protein sequence: CATSDFEGYNEQFF.

This clonotype was seen a few times. The chain is built from TRBV19 and TRBJ2-1; 9 nucleotides align to TRBD2. Germline loops: CDR1 LNHDA, CDR2 SQIVND (reference sequence). V lost 4 bases and J lost 3; bases outside the gene matches: 13. The length of the CDR3 is 18 residues. This chain's CDR3 is CASSKGDSGRAVYNEQFF. DNA of the CDR3: TGTGCCAGTAGTAAGGGTGATAGCGGGAGAGCCGTCTACAATGAGCAGTTCTTC.

This clonotype was seen at least ten times. The genes are TRBV27 and TRBJ1-2; 7 bases are shared with TRBD1. Germline V CDR1 and CDR2: MNHEY, SMNVEV (reference sequence). The CDR3 length is 14 residues. J lost 3 bases, V lost 2 bases, and 3 bases had no gene match. In DNA, the CDR3 is TGTGCCAGCAGTTTAAAGGGGGCCCACTATGGCTACACCTTC. This gives the protein CASSLKGAHYGYTF.

Within the sample, this clonotype is medium-sized (0.01 to 0.1%). Here the CDR3 reads CAISGQGFLGANTGELFF. Here the CDR3 DNA reads TGTGCCATCAGTGGACAGGGGTTCCTAGGCGCGAACACCGGGGAGCTGTTTTTT. V is TRBV10-3 and J is TRBJ2-2; 8 nucleotides line up with TRBD1. CDR1 and CDR2 from the germline V gene are ENHRY and SYGVKD. The CDR3 runs to 18 residues. Germline trimming cut 4 bases from V and 0 bases from J; bases unmatched to any gene: 10.

This clonotype counts as medium-sized. J is TRBJ2-1 and V is TRBV9; 10 positions match TRBD1. Germline V CDR1 and CDR2: SGDLS, YYNGEE. The length of the CDR3 is 15 residues. V lost 3 bases, J lost 6 bases, and 6 bases stayed unmatched. The CDR3 nucleotides read TGTGCCAGCAGCGCTAACTGGGACAGGGGCAATGAGCAGTTCTTC. Amino acid sequence: CASSANWDRGNEQFF.